These 13 T cell receptor beta chains were all obtained from the same sample, sequenced in a study of blood T cells in healthy people across ages. Together with a sample-barcoded 5' primer, a J-beta primer mix was included in a second PCR lasting about 7 to 11 cycles. TCRdb analysed the 5' RACE reads with MiXCR anew, one entry per CDR3 protein. Altogether around 990,000 distinct CDR3 sequences are present, 20% to 25% being singletons, with the ten largest covering approximately 0.7%. This same sample was also part of a study on T cells of mothers and their children.

The sequenced material came from blood. The receptors originated from a girl between 2 and 10 years old in good health.

The sample holds a few counts of this clonotype. The chain joins TRBV5-1 to TRBJ2-7; tentative D call: TRBD2 (6 bases). Germline loops: CDR1 SGHRS, CDR2 YFSETQ. V lost 0 bases, J lost 6 bases, and 19 bases lay in between. This CDR3 contains 16 residues. CDR3 sequence (DNA): TGCGCCAGCAGCTTGGACGTGGCTAGCGTGAGTAGCGAGCAGTACTTC. This sequence encodes CASSLDVASVSSEQYF.

This clonotype was recorded at least ten times. The chain carries TRBV29-1 and TRBJ2-5; D is uncertain. The V and J ends lost 7 bases and 5 bases respectively, with 14 bases between them. The CDR3 contains 12 residues. CDR1 SQVTM and CDR2 ANQGSEA come from the germline V gene. The CDR3 bases are TGCAGCGCCAAGACGCTCGGGGAGACCCAGTACTTC. It yields the protein CSAKTLGETQYF.

The chain carries TRBV19 and TRBJ1-5, with a tentative D call TRBD1 (5 bases). CDR3 length: 15 amino acids. CDR1 and CDR2 (germline): LNHDA, SQIVND (reference sequence). The V end lost 3 bases, the J end lost 6 bases, and 15 bases lay between the germline ends. Here the CDR3 reads CASSIMTGGGQPQHF. DNA for the CDR3: TGTGCCAGTAGTATTATGACGGGGGGAGGTCAGCCCCAGCATTTT.

In this sample, this clonotype turned up once. The chain recombines TRBV6-5 with TRBJ2-1; 8 positions agree with TRBD2. Germline V gives CDR1 MNHEY, CDR2 SVGAGI. V lost 2 bases to trimming and J lost 9 bases; unmatched junction nucleotides: 15. The CDR3 contains 17 residues. CDR3 bases: TGTGCCAGCAGTTACGGGCCGGACGGGGGGGGGACTGGTGAGCAGTTCTTC. As protein: CASSYGPDGGGTGEQFF.

This clonotype has a handful of counts. This rearrangement joins TRBV7-2 to TRBJ2-2; D gene uncertain. Germline V CDR1 and CDR2: SGHTA, FQGNSA. The CDR3 sequence is 16 residues long. The V gene lost 2 bases and the J gene lost 7 bases, with 17 bases spanning the gap. CDR3 DNA sequence: TGTGCCAGCAGCTTATCAGCTTGGAGAAATGGCGGGGAGCTGTTTTTT. It is translated as CASSLSAWRNGGELFF.

Note on this clonotype: Relative to the germline gene, one junction end is altered; a read error may explain this. The gene calls are TRBV6-2 or TRBV6-3 and TRBJ2-1, with D perhaps TRBD1 (6 bases). The CDR3 covers 15 residues. The V gene's germline CDR1 is MNHEY and CDR2 SVGEGT. CDR3 nucleotide sequence: TGTGCCAGCAGTTACGATTACGGTGGGGGCGATGAGCGGTTCTTC. It specifies CASSYDYGGGDERFF.

This clonotype was counted between two and nine times. This rearrangement joins TRBV28 to TRBJ1-2; D remains unclear. Per the germline V gene, CDR1 is MDHEN and CDR2 is SYDVKM. The CDR3 loop spans 15 amino acids. The V end was cut by 5 bases, the J end by 6 bases, with 19 bases between. The CDR3 protein is CASSPPKGYPDGYTF. CDR3 in DNA: TGTGCCAGCAGTCCTCCTAAAGGCTACCCCGATGGCTACACCTTC.

This chain joins TRBV20-1 and TRBJ2-1; no firm D call. V was pared by 3 bases and J by 4 bases, with 7 bases between. This CDR3 comprises 12 residues. The germline CDR1 and CDR2 sequences are DFQATT and SNEGSKA (reference sequence). The CDR3 loop reads CSASVRYNEQFF. CDR3 in DNA: TGCAGTGCTAGTGTTAGATACAATGAGCAGTTCTTC.

This clonotype was counted only a few times. This chain's CDR3 is CASSYLTGNEQFF. The CDR3 DNA reads TGCGCCAGCAGCTACCTGACAGGCAATGAGCAGTTCTTC. This chain joins TRBV5-1 and TRBJ2-1, with D maybe TRBD1 (6 bases). This CDR3 comprises 13 residues. The germline V gene has CDR1 SGHRS and CDR2 YFSETQ. V was clipped by 3 bases and J by 6 bases, with 10 bases between them.

This rearrangement joins TRBV28 to TRBJ2-3; TRBD2 aligns across 11 bases. Losses at the gene ends were 5 bases for V and 12 bases for J; bases not matched to a gene: 7. The length of the CDR3 is 13 residues. Looked up from germline, CDR1 is MDHEN and CDR2 is SYDVKM. The CDR3 region is CASSPGLAGPQYF. In DNA form, the CDR3 reads TGTGCCAGCAGTCCCGGACTAGCGGGTCCACAGTATTTT.

The chain joins TRBV27 to TRBJ2-1, with 14 nucleotides matching TRBD2. The V gene's germline CDR1 is MNHEY and CDR2 SMNVEV (reference sequence). The CDR3 consists of 19 residues. After removal of 6 bases from V and 7 bases from J, the junction contained 17 bases not matched to a gene. The CDR3: CASSSTSGRAVVPWNEQFF. CDR3 nucleotides: TGTGCCAGCAGCTCGACTAGCGGGAGGGCCGTGGTCCCCTGGAATGAGCAGTTCTTC.

This chain links TRBV3-1 with TRBJ2-5; D may be TRBD1 (6 bases). Matching the DNA end better, TRBJ2-7 makes the J call doubtful. The CDR3 totals 15 residues. CDR1 LGHDT and CDR2 YNNKEL come from the germline V gene (reference sequence). The CDR3 reads CASIIVWDIPYEQYF. As DNA, the CDR3 is TGTGCCAGCATAATCGTTTGGGACATACCCTACGAGCAGTACTTC.

This chain uses TRBV12-3 or TRBV12-4 with TRBJ1-1; TRBD1 matches 7 bases. This CDR3 is built from 17 residues. The V and J ends lost 5 bases and 1 base, in that order; junction bases with no gene match: 13. The CDR3 protein is CASSDNFLRTGNTEAFF. The CDR3 nucleotides read TGTGCCAGCAGTGATAATTTTTTGAGGACAGGGAACACTGAAGCTTTCTTT.